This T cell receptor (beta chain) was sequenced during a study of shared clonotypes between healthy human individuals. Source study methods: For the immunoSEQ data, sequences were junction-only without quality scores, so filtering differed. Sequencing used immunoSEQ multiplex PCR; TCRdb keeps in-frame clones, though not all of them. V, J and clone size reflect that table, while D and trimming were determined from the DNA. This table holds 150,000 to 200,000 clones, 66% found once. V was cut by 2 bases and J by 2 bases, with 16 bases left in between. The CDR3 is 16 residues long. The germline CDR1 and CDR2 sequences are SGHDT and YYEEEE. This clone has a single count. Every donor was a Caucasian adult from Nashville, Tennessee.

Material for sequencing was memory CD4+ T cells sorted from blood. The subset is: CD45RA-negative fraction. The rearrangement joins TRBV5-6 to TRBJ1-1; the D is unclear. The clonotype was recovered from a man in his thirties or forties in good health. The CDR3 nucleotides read TGTGCCAGCAGCTTCAGGATCCCATTCTTTAACACTGAAGCTTTCTTT. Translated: CASSFRIPFFNTEAFF. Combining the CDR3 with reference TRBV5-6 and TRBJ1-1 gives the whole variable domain DAGVTQSPTHLIKTRGQQVTLRCSPKSGHDTVSWYQQALGQGPQFIFQYYEEEERQRGNFPDRFSGHQFPNYSSELNVNALLLGDSALYLCASSFRIPFFNTEAFFGQGTRLTVV.